Listed below are T cell receptor beta chains from one sample, sequenced in a study of T-cell reconstitution after alpha-beta-depleted transplantation in children. TCRdb passed the PCR reads through MiXCR, listing each CDR3 protein once. The sample contains some 600,000 distinct CDR3 sequences, around 13% of which appear only once. Sequenced material: PBMCs, mostly from graft donor cells, taken 360 days after TCRalphabeta/CD19-depleted stem cell transplant. The receptors come from a male patient aged 5 to 17 who had a stem cell transplant for acute myeloid leukemia, so the T cells may come from the graft donor. Each CDR3 is given with its conserved first and last residue. The D gene is left open where the match is weak. The size entry is marked missing in some rows and otherwise reads once, few, many or a size class.

j_call | clone_size | d_call | v_call | cdr3_nt | cdr3_aa
TRBJ2-7 | many | TRBD1 | TRBV29-1 | TGCAGCGGGATACAGGGGGACTACGAGCAGTACTTC | CSGIQGDYEQYF
TRBJ2-1 | many | - | TRBV7-6 | TGTGCCAGCAGCTTAGGACAGGAGGGTGAGCAGTTCTTC | CASSLGQEGEQFF
TRBJ2-3 | - | TRBD2 | TRBV19 | TGTGCCAGTAGGACTAGCGGGTTCACAGATACGCAGTATTTT | CASRTSGFTDTQYF
TRBJ2-1 | many | - | TRBV19 | TGTGCCAGTAGTATTTTCCCAGCGGTCGGTGAGCAGTTCTTC | CASSIFPAVGEQFF
TRBJ2-7 | - | TRBD1 | TRBV5-1 | TGCGCCAGCAGCGCTAGGGACAGGGCATCCTACGAGCAGTACTTC | CASSARDRASYEQYF
TRBJ2-1 | many | - | TRBV29-1 | TGCAGCGTTGTTATGAGCTCCTACAATGAGCAGTTCTTC | CSVVMSSYNEQFF
TRBJ2-3 | many | TRBD2 | TRBV27 | TGTGCCAGCAGTCGCACCACTTGGGAGGGTACAGATACGCAGTATTTT | CASSRTTWEGTDTQYF
TRBJ2-7 | - | TRBD2 | TRBV6-2/TRBV6-3 | TGTGCCAGCAGTCATCTTCGCTCCGGGGGCGGGATGGCTAGCGGGTATTCCTACGAGCAGTACTTC | CASSHLRSGGGMASGYSYEQYF
TRBJ1-2 | many | TRBD1 | TRBV20-1 | TGCAGTGCTAGTAGTGCCCAACCGGGACAGGGGTATGGCTACACCTTC | CSASSAQPGQGYGYTF
TRBJ2-5 | - | - | TRBV4-3 | TGCGCCAGCAGCCAAGACCCCTCGTGGGCCCAGTACTTC | CASSQDPSWAQYF
TRBJ2-7 | - | TRBD2 | TRBV28 | TGTGCCAGCAGCCCGGGACTAGCGGAGCCCTACGAGCAGTACTTC | CASSPGLAEPYEQYF
TRBJ2-7 | - | TRBD2 | TRBV20-1 | TGCAGTGCTACTATACCCGGGACTAGCTACTACGAGCAGTACTTC | CSATIPGTSYYEQYF
TRBJ2-3 | - | TRBD2 | TRBV12-3/TRBV12-4 | TGTGCCAGCACCCCGGGACTAGCGGGAGGGCGGAGCACAGATACGCAGTATTTT | CASTPGLAGGRSTDTQYF
TRBJ2-6 | many | - | TRBV5-1 | TGCGCCAGCAGCTTGATCGGGGCCGGGGCCAACGTCCTGACTTTC | CASSLIGAGANVLTF
TRBJ2-7 | - | - | TRBV23-1 | TGCGCCAGCAGTCAAAAGAATGAGGGAGGACCCTACGAGCAGTACTTC | CASSQKNEGGPYEQYF
TRBJ2-1 | - | TRBD2 | TRBV9 | TGTGCCAGCAGCGTAGAGGCCGTTGCGGGACTAGCTCCGTTCTTC | CASSVEAVAGLAPFF
TRBJ2-1 | few | - | TRBV2 | TGTGCCATCCCGTGGAGCGTAGGCGCGGTCTATAATAATGAGCAGTTCTTC | CAIPWSVGAVYNNEQFF
TRBJ2-1 | - | - | TRBV7-3 | TGTGCCAGCAGCCCGAACAGCTATGAGCAGTTCTTC | CASSPNSYEQFF
TRBJ2-1 | - | TRBD2 | TRBV24-1 | TGTGCCACCAGTGATTCATCACGGACTAGCGGGAGAAGGAGGAATGAGCAGTTCTTC | CATSDSSRTSGRRRNEQFF
TRBJ2-3 | many | TRBD2 | TRBV12-3/TRBV12-4 | TGTGCCAGCAGTCAGGGAGGGGTCACAGATACGCAGTATTTT | CASSQGGVTDTQYF
TRBJ2-7 | - | TRBD2 | TRBV29-1 | TGCAGCGTTGAGAAGGGGACTAGCTCCTACGAGCAGTACTTC | CSVEKGTSSYEQYF
TRBJ2-1 | - | - | TRBV20-1 | TGCAGTGTAGCATGGAATGAGCAGTTCTTC | CSVAWNEQFF
TRBJ2-7 | - | - | TRBV18 | TGTGCCAGCTCACCGGGGGGCTGGCAGTACTTC | CASSPGGWQYF
TRBJ2-5 | few | TRBD1 | TRBV24-1 | TGTGCCACCAGTGATTCCCCGGGACAGGGGGAGACCCAGTACTTC | CATSDSPGQGETQYF
TRBJ2-3 | few | - | TRBV7-9 | TGTGCCAGCAGCTGGGGATCGCCAGATACGCAGTATTTT | CASSWGSPDTQYF
TRBJ2-7 | - | TRBD1 | TRBV10-3 | TGTGCCATCAGACCGGGACAGAGCTCCTACGAGCAGTACTTC | CAIRPGQSSYEQYF
TRBJ2-7 | - | - | TRBV27 | TGTGCCAGCAGTTCGTTAGCTATTCCCTACGAGCAGTACTTC | CASSSLAIPYEQYF
TRBJ1-6 | few | - | TRBV6-2/TRBV6-3 | TGTGCCAGCAGTTACTCGAGTGGGCAGCTATATAATTCACCCCTCCACTTT | CASSYSSGQLYNSPLHF
TRBJ2-2 | few | TRBD1 | TRBV24-1 | TGTGCCACCAGTGACTCGGGACAGGGGAGGGCCGGGGAGCTGTTTTTT | CATSDSGQGRAGELFF
TRBJ2-1 | many | TRBD2 | TRBV7-2 | TGTGCCAGCAGCTGGTATAGCGGGAGCTCCTACAATGAGCAGTTCTTC | CASSWYSGSSYNEQFF
TRBJ1-3 | few | - | TRBV28 | TGTGCCAGCAGTGGAACCGGAAACACCATATATTTT | CASSGTGNTIYF
TRBJ2-1 | - | - | TRBV5-1 | TGCGCCAGCAGCTTGGGCCCTATGGGGGATGAGCAGTTCTTC | CASSLGPMGDEQFF
TRBJ2-1 | many | - | TRBV7-8 | TGTGCCAGCAGCTTAGGGGGACCTTCTTCCTACAATGAGCAGTTCTTC | CASSLGGPSSYNEQFF
TRBJ2-7 | few | TRBD2 | TRBV20-1 | TGCAGTGCTACCATAGCGGGACCCTACGAGCAGTACTTC | CSATIAGPYEQYF
TRBJ2-2 | - | TRBD1 | TRBV6-2/TRBV6-3 | TGTGCCAGCATCTCGTCACCGGGACAGAGTAACACCGGGGAGCTGTTTTTT | CASISSPGQSNTGELFF
TRBJ2-7 | - | - | TRBV18 | TGTGCCAGCTCACTTTCCCTGGGCACTGGTGGCGAGCAGTACTTC | CASSLSLGTGGEQYF
TRBJ2-1 | many | TRBD2 | TRBV7-3 | TGTGCCAGCAGCTTAGAGTCCGGGGGGATCAATGAGCAGTTCTTC | CASSLESGGINEQFF
TRBJ2-1 | - | TRBD2 | TRBV4-1 | TGCGCCAGCAGCCAGCCTACCGGACTAGCGGGAGTCGAGGAAGCGTTCTTC | CASSQPTGLAGVEEAFF
TRBJ1-2 | - | - | TRBV20-1 | TGCAGTGCTAGGGCCGGAGCTAACTATGGCTACACCTTC | CSARAGANYGYTF
TRBJ2-1 | - | TRBD2 | TRBV6-1 | TGTGCCAGCAGTGAAGCCCTCAGCGGGAGGTCCTACAATGAGCAGTTCTTC | CASSEALSGRSYNEQFF
TRBJ2-1 | many | - | TRBV30 | TGTGCCTGGAGTCCGCCTCCCCCTTACAATGAGCAGTTCTTC | CAWSPPPPYNEQFF
TRBJ2-2 | - | - | TRBV25-1 | TGTGCCAGCAGTGGGGGGAGCGTCCTGGTTGTTAACACCGGGGAGCTGTTTTTT | CASSGGSVLVVNTGELFF
TRBJ2-1 | many | TRBD2 | TRBV7-9 | TGTGCCAGCAGCTTAGCGAACGGCGGGAGGGCTTACAATGAGCAGTTCTTC | CASSLANGGRAYNEQFF
TRBJ2-5 | few | - | TRBV7-7 | TGTGCCAGCAGCTTAGATGGGTCGAACGTAGAGACCCAGTACTTC | CASSLDGSNVETQYF
TRBJ2-2 | few | - | TRBV7-6 | TGTGCCAGCAGCTTAGTGCGAAGGACCGGGGAGCTGTTTTTT | CASSLVRRTGELFF
TRBJ2-5 | few | TRBD1 | TRBV18 | TGTGCCAGCTCACCAGTACAGGGGCAAGAGACCCAGTACTTC | CASSPVQGQETQYF
TRBJ2-7 | - | TRBD1 | TRBV5-1 | TGCGCCAGCGCCTCTCGTTGGGACAGGCTAAACTACGAGCAGTACTTC | CASASRWDRLNYEQYF